These T cell receptor beta chains were read from a single sample in a study of T cell repertoires in cytomegalovirus infection. Using its own MiXCR run on the reads, TCRdb lists one record per CDR3 protein. This sample has 46,000 or so distinct CDR3 sequences, with 20% to 25% found just once. For these receptors, no antigen is known. Sequences were obtained from PBMCs, sequenced either directly or after in vitro stimulation (not recorded which). These receptors originate from a human donor in good health (CMV status not recorded). Some clones in this sample may be carry-over from other donors' samples. The CDR3 runs from the conserved cysteine through the conserved F or W. The D gene is left open where the match is weak. Clone size is stated in some rows and not others, as once, few, many or a class when expanded.

J: TRBJ1-3
D: TRBD1
size: few
V: TRBV5-1
CDR3: CASSAGQVVSGNTIYF
DNA: TGCGCCAGCAGCGCGGGACAGGTAGTCTCTGGAAACACCATATATTTT

J: TRBJ1-4
D: -
size: -
V: TRBV12-3/TRBV12-4
CDR3: CASSLPANEKLFF
DNA: TGTGCCAGCAGTTTACCCGCTAATGAAAAACTGTTTTTT

J: TRBJ2-7
D: -
size: few
V: TRBV2
CDR3: CASRYTGFVQYF
DNA: TGTGCCAGCAGGTATACAGGGTTTGTGCAGTACTTC

J: TRBJ1-1
D: -
size: many
V: TRBV7-6
CDR3: CASSLQGNTEAFF
DNA: TGTGCCAGCAGCTTACAGGGGAACACTGAAGCTTTCTTT

J: TRBJ2-5
D: TRBD2
size: -
V: TRBV4-2
CDR3: CASSQDSPSGGQETQYF
DNA: TGTGCCAGCAGCCAAGATTCCCCTAGCGGGGGCCAAGAGACCCAGTACTTC

J: TRBJ2-3
D: TRBD1
size: many
V: TRBV4-1
CDR3: CASSRNRDRGFSDTQYF
DNA: TGCGCCAGCAGCCGGAACCGGGACAGGGGATTTTCAGATACGCAGTATTTT

J: TRBJ2-2
D: TRBD2
size: -
V: TRBV19
CDR3: CASSLLAGGVTGELFF
DNA: TGTGCCAGTAGTTTGCTAGCGGGAGGGGTCACCGGGGAGCTGTTTTTT

J: TRBJ1-4
D: TRBD1
size: medium-sized
V: TRBV7-2
CDR3: CASSLARNRGVEKLFF
DNA: TGTGCCAGCAGCTTAGCGCGGAACAGGGGGGTTGAAAAACTGTTTTTT

J: TRBJ2-5
D: -
size: -
V: TRBV6-1
CDR3: CASSALSWQETQYF
DNA: TGTGCCAGCAGTGCCCTGTCCTGGCAAGAGACCCAGTACTTC

J: TRBJ2-1
D: -
size: few
V: TRBV19
CDR3: CASSILPQGNSYNEQFF
DNA: TGTGCCAGTAGTATATTACCGCAGGGGAACTCCTACAATGAGCAGTTCTTC

J: TRBJ2-1
D: TRBD2
size: -
V: TRBV6-5
CDR3: CASRPLAVHEQFF
DNA: TGTGCCAGCAGACCCCTAGCGGTCCATGAGCAGTTCTTC

J: TRBJ2-1
D: -
size: -
V: TRBV20-1
CDR3: CSAIRGLGNEQFF
DNA: TGCAGTGCTATACGGGGCCTCGGGAATGAGCAGTTCTTC

J: TRBJ2-7
D: -
size: many
V: TRBV7-6
CDR3: CASSPSTAQSSYEQYF
DNA: TGTGCCAGCAGCCCATCAACTGCTCAATCTTCCTACGAGCAGTACTTC

J: TRBJ1-5
D: -
size: many
V: TRBV7-2
CDR3: CASSQQGSGNQPQHF
DNA: TGTGCCAGCAGCCAACAGGGATCGGGCAATCAGCCCCAGCATTTT

J: TRBJ1-1
D: -
size: few
V: TRBV4-1
CDR3: CASSQVGAPTEAFF
DNA: TGCGCCAGCAGCCAAGTGGGAGCTCCAACTGAAGCTTTCTTT

J: TRBJ2-3
D: -
size: -
V: TRBV6-6
CDR3: CASSQAWTDTQYF
DNA: TGTGCCAGCAGTCAGGCCTGGACAGATACGCAGTATTTT

J: TRBJ1-2
D: TRBD1
size: many
V: TRBV11-2
CDR3: CASSSTGGNGYTF
DNA: TGTGCCAGCAGCTCAACAGGGGGAAATGGCTACACCTTC

J: TRBJ1-2
D: -
size: -
V: TRBV6-6
CDR3: CASRSPGADYGYTF
DNA: TGTGCCAGCAGATCGCCGGGGGCGGACTATGGCTACACCTTC

J: TRBJ2-1
D: -
size: few
V: TRBV6-2/TRBV6-3
CDR3: CASSYSIGGNEQFF
DNA: TGTGCCAGCAGTTACTCGATAGGGGGGAATGAGCAGTTCTTC

J: TRBJ2-4
D: -
size: -
V: TRBV12-3/TRBV12-4
CDR3: CASSPTRRIQYF
DNA: TGTGCCAGCAGTCCCACCCGCCGCATTCAGTACTTC

J: TRBJ2-3
D: -
size: many
V: TRBV6-1
CDR3: CASIKSGTDTQYF
DNA: TGTGCCAGCATCAAAAGCGGCACAGATACGCAGTATTTT

J: TRBJ1-2
D: -
size: -
V: TRBV19
CDR3: CASSPPSQVYGYTF
DNA: TGTGCCAGTAGTCCCCCCTCACAGGTCTATGGCTACACCTTC

J: TRBJ2-7
D: -
size: -
V: TRBV27
CDR3: CASSPGGRYYEQYF
DNA: TGTGCCAGCAGTCCTGGCGGACGGTACTACGAGCAGTACTTC

J: TRBJ1-5
D: TRBD1
size: few
V: TRBV5-5
CDR3: CASSFSGGGQPQHF
DNA: TGTGCCAGCAGCTTCTCAGGGGGAGGTCAGCCCCAGCATTTT

J: TRBJ2-3
D: -
size: few
V: TRBV15
CDR3: CATSSGLGGHTQYF
DNA: TGTGCCACCAGCAGCGGACTCGGGGGACATACGCAGTATTTT

J: TRBJ1-1
D: TRBD1
size: many
V: TRBV7-8
CDR3: CASSLAGGAEAFF
DNA: TGTGCCAGCAGCTTGGCAGGGGGAGCTGAAGCTTTCTTT

J: TRBJ2-1
D: -
size: many
V: TRBV7-9
CDR3: CAVGANRLQQFF
DNA: TGTGCCGTTGGAGCCAACAGGCTTCAGCAGTTCTTC

J: TRBJ1-2
D: -
size: -
V: TRBV6-5
CDR3: CASSSYSGYTF
DNA: TGTGCCAGCAGTTCCTATAGTGGCTACACCTTC

J: TRBJ2-2
D: TRBD2
size: -
V: TRBV24-1
CDR3: CATSDIAGGSTGELFF
DNA: TGTGCCACCAGTGACATAGCGGGAGGGAGCACCGGGGAGCTGTTTTTT

J: TRBJ1-3
D: -
size: few
V: TRBV5-6
CDR3: CASSRGVTGNTIYF
DNA: TGTGCCAGCAGCCGCGGGGTTACTGGAAACACCATATATTTT

J: TRBJ2-5
D: -
size: many
V: TRBV7-8
CDR3: CASSLGRWTGSGGETQYF
DNA: TGTGCCAGCAGCTTAGGACGATGGACAGGTTCTGGGGGGGAGACCCAGTACTTC

J: TRBJ1-6
D: -
size: -
V: TRBV7-4
CDR3: CASSSRTVYNSPLHF
DNA: TGTGCCAGCAGCTCTAGGACAGTCTATAATTCACCCCTCCACTTT

J: TRBJ2-1
D: TRBD2
size: few
V: TRBV12-3/TRBV12-4
CDR3: CASSFQGGTYNEQFF
DNA: TGTGCCAGCAGTTTTCAGGGAGGGACCTACAATGAGCAGTTCTTC

J: TRBJ2-5
D: -
size: many
V: TRBV10-3
CDR3: CAISRDWNQETQYF
DNA: TGTGCCATCAGCAGGGACTGGAACCAAGAGACCCAGTACTTC

J: TRBJ2-5
D: -
size: many
V: TRBV7-2
CDR3: CASSLVQEETQYF
DNA: TGTGCCAGCAGCTTAGTACAGGAAGAGACCCAGTACTTC

J: TRBJ2-3
D: TRBD2
size: few
V: TRBV11-2
CDR3: CASSSWQGLAADTQYF
DNA: TGTGCCAGCAGCTCATGGCAAGGACTAGCGGCGGATACGCAGTATTTT

J: TRBJ2-6
D: -
size: -
V: TRBV14
CDR3: CASSQEWFQRGANVLTF
DNA: TGTGCCAGCAGCCAAGAATGGTTCCAGAGGGGGGCCAACGTCCTGACTTTC

J: TRBJ1-5
D: -
size: -
V: TRBV12-3/TRBV12-4
CDR3: CASSRASNQPQHF
DNA: TGTGCCAGCAGTCGAGCAAGCAATCAGCCCCAGCATTTT

J: TRBJ2-5
D: -
size: many
V: TRBV12-3/TRBV12-4
CDR3: CASSPTEPRPLQETQYF
DNA: TGTGCCAGCAGTCCCACCGAGCCCAGACCGTTGCAAGAGACCCAGTACTTC

J: TRBJ2-3
D: TRBD2
size: many
V: TRBV4-2
CDR3: CASSQEPSGATDTQYF
DNA: TGTGCCAGCAGCCAAGAACCTAGCGGGGCCACAGATACGCAGTATTTT

J: TRBJ2-3
D: -
size: once
V: TRBV5-1
CDR3: CASSLGSNTDTQYF
DNA: TGCGCCAGCAGCTTGGGATCAAATACAGATACGCAGTATTTT

J: TRBJ1-1
D: TRBD1
size: many
V: TRBV5-1
CDR3: CASSIQGARDTEAFF
DNA: TGCGCCAGCAGTATTCAGGGGGCGCGGGACACTGAAGCTTTCTTT

J: TRBJ1-2
D: -
size: -
V: TRBV7-2
CDR3: CASILPGRNYGYTF
DNA: TGTGCCAGCATCCTCCCGGGACGGAATTATGGCTACACCTTC

J: TRBJ2-7
D: -
size: few
V: TRBV27
CDR3: CASSLEGINEQYF
DNA: TGTGCCAGCAGTTTAGAGGGAATTAACGAGCAGTACTTC

J: TRBJ2-3
D: -
size: -
V: TRBV15
CDR3: CATSGRATDTQYF
DNA: TGTGCCACCTCAGGACGGGCCACAGATACGCAGTATTTT

J: TRBJ2-1
D: -
size: few
V: TRBV3-1
CDR3: CASSHRLNNEQFF
DNA: TGTGCCAGCAGCCACCGACTGAACAATGAGCAGTTCTTC

J: TRBJ2-7
D: -
size: -
V: TRBV5-1
CDR3: CASSLDVYEQYF
DNA: TGCGCCAGCAGCTTGGATGTCTACGAGCAGTACTTC

J: TRBJ1-1
D: -
size: medium-sized
V: TRBV7-2
CDR3: CASSLARNTEAFF
DNA: TGTGCCAGCAGCTTAGCCAGGAACACTGAAGCTTTCTTT

J: TRBJ1-1
D: -
size: few
V: TRBV2
CDR3: CASRTGRMNTEAFF
DNA: TGTGCCAGCAGAACGGGACGGATGAACACTGAAGCTTTCTTT

J: TRBJ2-1
D: TRBD2
size: -
V: TRBV24-1
CDR3: CATSGSSGAYNEQFF
DNA: TGTGCCACCAGTGGGTCTAGCGGGGCCTACAATGAGCAGTTCTTC

J: TRBJ2-3
D: TRBD2
size: few
V: TRBV20-1
CDR3: CSAERGLAGSRTDTQYF
DNA: TGCAGTGCAGAGAGGGGACTAGCGGGATCCCGCACAGATACGCAGTATTTT

J: TRBJ1-5
D: -
size: few
V: TRBV14
CDR3: CASSHAGYNQPQHF
DNA: TGTGCCAGCAGCCACGCTGGATACAATCAGCCCCAGCATTTT

J: TRBJ1-4
D: -
size: -
V: TRBV19
CDR3: CASKRGTNEKLFF
DNA: TGTGCCAGTAAGCGCGGGACTAATGAAAAACTGTTTTTT

J: TRBJ1-2
D: -
size: -
V: TRBV5-4
CDR3: CASSLGGNYGYTF
DNA: TGTGCCAGCAGCTTGGGAGGGAACTATGGCTACACCTTC

J: TRBJ2-2
D: -
size: many
V: TRBV7-2
CDR3: CASTLPGAGELFF
DNA: TGTGCCAGCACCCTTCCCGGGGCCGGGGAGCTGTTTTTT

J: TRBJ2-3
D: -
size: many
V: TRBV7-8
CDR3: CASADTPGGDTQYF
DNA: TGTGCCAGCGCGGACACACCTGGGGGAGATACGCAGTATTTT

J: TRBJ1-2
D: -
size: medium-sized
V: TRBV5-4
CDR3: CASSSGNRELNYGYTF
DNA: TGTGCCAGCAGCTCAGGAAACAGGGAGCTTAACTATGGCTACACCTTC

J: TRBJ1-4
D: TRBD1
size: -
V: TRBV3-1
CDR3: CASSLGQGGEKLFF
DNA: TGTGCCAGCAGCCTCGGACAGGGGGGCGAAAAACTGTTTTTT

J: TRBJ1-5
D: -
size: few
V: TRBV7-9
CDR3: CASSLAQGGNQPQHF
DNA: TGTGCCAGCAGCTTAGCACAGGGTGGCAATCAGCCCCAGCATTTT

J: TRBJ1-1
D: -
size: many
V: TRBV20-1
CDR3: CSAREPGRNTEAFF
DNA: TGCAGTGCTAGAGAGCCGGGCCGGAACACTGAAGCTTTCTTT